These T cell receptor beta chains were read from a single sample in a study of CD8 T cells in ankylosing spondylitis. TCRdb reprocessed the 5' RACE reads with MiXCR, giving one entry per CDR3 protein. The table lists under 150,000 distinct CDR3 sequences, 10% to 12% of them singletons. The sample taken for sequencing was blood, either unsorted or a sorted T cell fraction (not recorded which). The source of these receptors is a female donor with ankylosing spondylitis or in good health (not recorded which). Both conserved end residues are part of each CDR3. D genes are given only for firm matches. A row's size may be missing; if present it is once, few, many or a size class.

J,V,size,D,DNA,CDR3
TRBJ2-1,TRBV20-1,many,TRBD2,TGCAGTGCTAGAACCCCGATGGGTAGCGGGAGTAAATCCTACAATGAGCAGTTCTTC,CSARTPMGSGSKSYNEQFF
TRBJ2-2,TRBV28,few,TRBD1,TGTGCCACAAAGGGGGCCTTGGTGGGCACCGGGGAGCTGTTTTTT,CATKGALVGTGELFF
TRBJ2-3,TRBV6-1,NA,NA,TGTGCCAGCAAGGCGGGGAACACAGATACGCAGTATTTT,CASKAGNTDTQYF
TRBJ1-5,TRBV5-1,many,NA,TGCGCCAGCAGCTTGGGAGCGGATCAGCCCCAGCATTTT,CASSLGADQPQHF
TRBJ2-7,TRBV27,many,NA,TGTGCCAGCAGTTTAGCTTACGAGTACGAGCAGTACTTC,CASSLAYEYEQYF
TRBJ2-2,TRBV19,many,TRBD1,TGTGCCAGTAACAGGGGGTCTGATGGCGGGGAGCTGTTTTTT,CASNRGSDGGELFF
TRBJ2-2,TRBV12-3/TRBV12-4,many,TRBD2,TGTGCCACCCCGCGGGAGGGACTAGGGACCGGGGAGCTGTTTTTT,CATPREGLGTGELFF
TRBJ2-3,TRBV20-1,many,TRBD2,TGCAGTGCTAGACTAGCGGGAACCACAGATACGCAGTATTTT,CSARLAGTTDTQYF
TRBJ1-1,TRBV4-2,NA,NA,TGTGCCAGCAGCCGCCTCAGGGGCGGAATTGGAAACACTGAAGCTTTCTTT,CASSRLRGGIGNTEAFF
TRBJ2-7,TRBV4-1,many,NA,TGCGCCAGCAGCCTTGTCAGGGTGACTCTTTACGAGCAGTACTTC,CASSLVRVTLYEQYF
TRBJ2-7,TRBV10-3,NA,NA,TGTGCCATCAGTGAGTCCCAGCGGCGGGACTACGAGCAGTACTTC,CAISESQRRDYEQYF
TRBJ2-3,TRBV20-1,NA,TRBD2,TGCAGTACTAGCGTCCTAGCGGGAGGGAGCACAGATACGCAGTATTTT,CSTSVLAGGSTDTQYF
TRBJ1-2,TRBV29-1,many,NA,TGCAGCGTTGACCCCCAGGGCTCTAACTATGGCTACACCTTC,CSVDPQGSNYGYTF
TRBJ2-1,TRBV2,NA,TRBD2,TGTGCCAGCAGTGGCCCCCAGCGGGGGGATTACAATGAGCAGTTCTTC,CASSGPQRGDYNEQFF
TRBJ2-7,TRBV5-5,few,NA,TGTGCCAGCAGCCCCCGACGGACGGCTTCCTACGAGCAGTACTTC,CASSPRRTASYEQYF
TRBJ1-5,TRBV10-3,many,NA,TGTGCCATCAGTGAGTCGTTGCGGGTTGGTAATCAGCCCCAGCATTTT,CAISESLRVGNQPQHF
TRBJ1-1,TRBV7-9,many,NA,TGTGCCAGCAGTTATGACAGAAACACTGAAGCTTTCTTT,CASSYDRNTEAFF
TRBJ2-5,TRBV12-3/TRBV12-4,many,TRBD2,TGTGCCAGCAGCTCTGCTGGACTAGCGGGAGAGACCCAGTACTTC,CASSSAGLAGETQYF
TRBJ1-5,TRBV6-5,NA,NA,TGTGCCAGCAGACATCTCGAGGGGGAGCAGCCCCAGCATTTT,CASRHLEGEQPQHF
TRBJ2-1,TRBV30,few,TRBD1,TGTGCCTGGAATATACTCCCTAGGGGGCTGGATGAGCAGTTCTTC,CAWNILPRGLDEQFF
TRBJ1-5,TRBV7-9,many,NA,TGTGCCAGCAGCCCACGGGCCCAGCATTTT,CASSPRAQHF
TRBJ2-1,TRBV27,NA,NA,TGTGCCAGCAGTTTATCGCGACTAGTGAATGAGCAGTTCTTC,CASSLSRLVNEQFF
TRBJ1-5,TRBV30,NA,NA,TGTGCCTGGAACCAGGGACGGCAGCAGCCCCAGCATTTT,CAWNQGRQQPQHF
TRBJ2-2,TRBV3-1,NA,NA,TGTGCCAGCAGCCAAGGGCATGGACCGTGGCCCGGGGAGCTGTTATTT,CASSQGHGPWPGELLF
TRBJ1-5,TRBV13,NA,NA,TGTGCCAGCAGCTATAGCGGTCGAGGGGCTAGCAATCAGCCCCAGCATTTT,CASSYSGRGASNQPQHF
TRBJ2-3,TRBV7-2,few,TRBD2,TGTGCCAGCAGCCAGGGACTACCCACAGATACGCAGTATTTT,CASSQGLPTDTQYF
TRBJ1-1,TRBV18,many,TRBD1,TGTGCCAGCTCACCAGACAGGGTGAGAAATACTGAAGCTTTCTTT,CASSPDRVRNTEAFF
TRBJ2-7,TRBV30,NA,NA,TGTGCCTGTACAACTTCTTCCGGGAGCACCTACGAGCAGTACTTC,CACTTSSGSTYEQYF
TRBJ2-3,TRBV4-1,few,TRBD2,TGCGCCAGCAGCCAAGCCTTAGCGGGGCGGGCAGATACGCAGTATTTT,CASSQALAGRADTQYF
TRBJ1-2,TRBV7-9,many,NA,TGTGCCAGCAGCCCATACCGAGTCTATGGCTACACCTTC,CASSPYRVYGYTF
TRBJ2-7,TRBV10-1,few,NA,TGCGCCAGCAGTGAGTCAGCTAGCCCATATATGAACGAGCAGTACTTC,CASSESASPYMNEQYF
TRBJ1-5,TRBV19,many,NA,TGTGCCAGCAGGCATCGAGGCAATCAGCCCCAGCATTTT,CASRHRGNQPQHF
TRBJ2-7,TRBV3-1,many,NA,TGTGCCAGCAGCCAACGGAGCGGCTACGAGCAGTACTTC,CASSQRSGYEQYF
TRBJ2-7,TRBV16,many,NA,TGTGCCAGCAGCCAATCAACAGGGATTCTCAACGAGCAGTACTTC,CASSQSTGILNEQYF
TRBJ2-2,TRBV12-3/TRBV12-4,many,NA,TGTGCCAGCAGTTTAGATGGCAAAGCCTTTCAATTTGGGGAGCTGTTTTTT,CASSLDGKAFQFGELFF
TRBJ1-6,TRBV30,NA,TRBD1,TGTGCCTGGAACAGGGGATCACCCCTCCACTTT,CAWNRGSPLHF
TRBJ2-1,TRBV5-1,many,TRBD2,TGCGCCAGCAGCTTGGGTCCTAGCGGGAGGCACAATGAGCAGTTCTTC,CASSLGPSGRHNEQFF
TRBJ1-5,TRBV7-2,many,NA,TGTGCCAGCAGCTTAGGAGTGGCGGGTCAGCCCCAGCATTTT,CASSLGVAGQPQHF
TRBJ1-1,TRBV20-1,many,TRBD1,TGCAGTGCTCAAGTACAGGGGGGCACTGAAGCTTTCTTT,CSAQVQGGTEAFF
TRBJ1-2,TRBV7-9,many,NA,TGTGCCAGCAGCTTTTCGAACTATGGCTACACCTTC,CASSFSNYGYTF
TRBJ1-1,TRBV6-5,many,NA,TGTGCCAGCAGTTACTCTGGACAGTATGAAGCTTTCTTT,CASSYSGQYEAFF
TRBJ2-1,TRBV24-1,many,NA,TGTGCCACCAGTGATCCCCAGGGATCCTCCTACAATGAGCAGTTCTTC,CATSDPQGSSYNEQFF
TRBJ2-1,TRBV7-9,many,NA,TGTGCCAGCAGCTTAGGGCCGTACAATGAGCAGTTCTTC,CASSLGPYNEQFF
TRBJ2-1,TRBV19,NA,TRBD1,TGTGCCAGTAGTATGCCGGGACAGGGAGGCGGGGAGCAGTTCTTC,CASSMPGQGGGEQFF
TRBJ2-2,TRBV24-1,many,TRBD1,TGTGCCACCAGTGATTTAGGGACAGTGAACACCGGGGAGCTGTTTTTT,CATSDLGTVNTGELFF
TRBJ1-6,TRBV20-1,many,TRBD1,TGCAGTGCTAGAGTCAGGGGCAGACAGGGAGGCAATTCACCCCTCCACTTT,CSARVRGRQGGNSPLHF
TRBJ2-1,TRBV28,many,TRBD2,TGTGCCAGCAGTGCAACCCTCCCTCTAGCGGGGGGTATAAATGAGCAGTTCTTC,CASSATLPLAGGINEQFF
TRBJ2-2,TRBV20-1,many,NA,TGCAGTGCTCCATTCCGTGCGGTGAACACCGGGGAGCTGTTTTTT,CSAPFRAVNTGELFF
TRBJ1-2,TRBV28,few,NA,TGTGCCAGCAGTATACCGGCCTATGGCTACACCTTC,CASSIPAYGYTF
TRBJ1-5,TRBV20-1,many,NA,TGCAGTGCTAGAGTGCAATACAGGGCCGCAAACAATCAGCCCCAGCATTTT,CSARVQYRAANNQPQHF
TRBJ2-5,TRBV20-1,many,NA,TGCAGTGCTAGTTCCACCGGGACCGATAGTAGGACCCAGTACTTC,CSASSTGTDSRTQYF